This is a list of T cell receptor beta chains from one sample in a study of cytomegalovirus exposure and HLA in healthy donors. Profiling relied on immunoSEQ multiplex PCR, and the TCRdb table lists in-frame clones only, not all of them. The sample lists some 200,000 clones; 60% to 80% were seen once. The sequenced sample was PBMCs. These receptors originate from a young man in good health and CMV-seronegative. CDR3s include the opening cysteine and the closing phenylalanine or tryptophan. The order of the fields is clone size, V gene, D gene, J gene, CDR3 protein, CDR3 DNA. The D gene is left open where the match is weak. Size is stated for part of the rows, as once, few or many counts, or as a class when the clone is expanded.

>NA|TRBV30|TRBD1|TRBJ1-4
CAWSPGQGAPANEKLFF
TGTGCCTGGAGTCCAGGACAGGGGGCGCCGGCTAATGAAAAACTGTTTTTT
>NA|TRBV6-5|TRBD1|TRBJ1-1
CASSQDRGSTEAFF
TGTGCCAGCAGCCAGGACAGGGGGAGCACTGAAGCTTTCTTT
>NA|TRBV5-1|NA|TRBJ1-4
CASSSQGIANEKLFF
TGCGCCAGCAGCTCCCAGGGAATTGCTAATGAAAAACTGTTTTTT
>few|TRBV9|NA|TRBJ2-2
CASSVGGGNTGELFF
TGTGCCAGCAGCGTAGGCGGAGGGAACACCGGGGAGCTGTTTTTT
>NA|TRBV15|TRBD1|TRBJ1-6
CATSRAGQGGSPLHF
TGTGCCACCAGCAGAGCGGGACAGGGGGGTTCACCCCTCCACTTT
>NA|TRBV10-3|NA|TRBJ2-7
CAISETRNSGYEQYF
TGTGCCATCAGTGAGACCCGTAATTCAGGTTACGAGCAGTACTTC
>once|TRBV13|TRBD1|TRBJ2-7
CASSLRGHTYEQYF
TGTGCCAGCAGCTTAAGGGGGCACACCTACGAGCAGTACTTC
>NA|TRBV6-5|NA|TRBJ1-2
CASRGLTTNYGYTF
TGTGCCAGCAGGGGGCTTACCACTAACTATGGCTACACCTTC
>few|TRBV30|NA|TRBJ1-2
CAWSVLKVADYGYTF
TGTGCCTGGAGTGTATTAAAGGTCGCGGACTATGGCTACACCTTC
>NA|TRBV27|NA|TRBJ2-7
CASTRSPEDVHHEQYF
TGTGCCAGCACAAGGTCCCCTGAGGATGTGCACCACGAGCAGTACTTC
>NA|TRBV7-2|NA|TRBJ1-1
CASSLGRADRGAEAFF
TGTGCCAGCAGCTTAGGGCGGGCTGATCGGGGGGCTGAAGCTTTCTTT
>NA|TRBV5-8|TRBD1|TRBJ2-5
CASSLYRGEETQYF
TGTGCCAGCAGCTTGTACAGGGGTGAAGAGACCCAGTACTTC
>NA|TRBV5-5|NA|TRBJ2-5
CASSGEAQETQYF
TGTGCCAGCAGTGGGGAGGCCCAAGAGACCCAGTACTTC
>NA|TRBV4-1|TRBD2|TRBJ2-7
CASSHVTGLASDEQYF
TGCGCCAGCAGCCATGTGACGGGACTAGCGTCGGACGAGCAGTACTTC
>NA|TRBV5-8|TRBD1|TRBJ2-3
CASSFRDRGGTQYF
TGTGCCAGCAGCTTCCGGGACAGGGGTGGTACGCAGTATTTT
>NA|TRBV30|NA|TRBJ2-3
CAWSDSSVTDTQYF
TGTGCCTGGAGTGACTCTAGCGTCACAGATACGCAGTATTTT
>few|TRBV5-6|TRBD1|TRBJ1-1
CASSLVVTGQGSNTEAFF
TGTGCCAGCAGCTTGGTAGTGACCGGACAGGGTTCGAACACTGAAGCTTTCTTT
>once|TRBV23-1|NA|TRBJ2-7
CASNQGSYEQYF
TGCGCCAGCAACCAGGGCTCCTACGAGCAGTACTTC
>NA|TRBV5-4|TRBD2|TRBJ2-2
CASSKKGTSGLNTGELFF
TGTGCCAGCAGCAAAAAAGGGACTAGCGGTTTGAACACCGGGGAGCTGTTTTTT
>few|TRBV6-5|NA|TRBJ1-1
CASSYAGQTEAFF
TGTGCCAGCAGTTACGCCGGACAGACTGAAGCTTTCTTT
>NA|TRBV29-1|NA|TRBJ2-1
CSVVLATNEQFF
TGCAGCGTTGTTCTAGCGACCAATGAGCAGTTCTTC
>NA|TRBV28|TRBD1|TRBJ2-7
CASRLGTGGSYEQYF
TGTGCCAGCAGACTTGGGACAGGTGGGTCCTACGAGCAGTACTTC
>NA|TRBV9|NA|TRBJ1-5
CASSVGETNQPQHF
TGTGCCAGCAGCGTAGGGGAGACCAATCAGCCCCAGCATTTT
>NA|TRBV5-4|TRBD1|TRBJ2-7
CASSLASGTGPHEQYF
TGTGCCAGCAGCTTGGCTTCCGGGACAGGGCCCCACGAGCAGTACTTC
>NA|TRBV4-3|TRBD1|TRBJ1-2
CASSQDLGGQTNYGYTF
TGCGCCAGCAGCCAAGATTTGGGGGGACAGACCAACTATGGCTACACCTTC
>NA|TRBV6-5|NA|TRBJ2-3
CASSQAGPRTDTQYF
TGTGCCAGCAGCCAGGCGGGTCCCCGCACAGATACGCAGTATTTT
>NA|TRBV6-6|NA|TRBJ1-2
CASSYFRVDGYTF
TGTGCCAGCAGTTACTTCAGGGTTGATGGCTACACCTTC
>NA|TRBV6-1|NA|TRBJ1-3
CASQRDGNTIYF
TGTGCCAGCCAAAGAGATGGAAACACCATATATTTT
>NA|TRBV18|TRBD1|TRBJ1-3
CASSPVRGQSGNTIYF
TGTGCCAGCTCACCGGTCAGGGGGCAATCTGGAAACACCATATATTTT
>NA|TRBV18|TRBD1|TRBJ1-2
CASSAVRGGATKGYTF
TGTGCCAGCTCAGCCGTTCGAGGGGGCGCAACGAAAGGCTACACCTTC
>NA|TRBV11-2|TRBD2|TRBJ2-1
CASSLGLAGGDNEQFF
TGTGCCAGCAGCTTAGGGCTAGCGGGAGGGGACAATGAGCAGTTCTTC
>NA|TRBV19|NA|TRBJ2-1
CASSNAPPGLSYNEQFF
TGTGCCAGTAGTAATGCTCCCCCGGGACTCTCCTACAATGAGCAGTTCTTC
>NA|TRBV4-2|TRBD1|TRBJ1-4
CASSQEGTGGAGNEKLFF
TGTGCCAGCAGCCAAGAAGGGACAGGGGGCGCGGGTAATGAAAAACTGTTTTTT
>NA|TRBV25-1|TRBD1|TRBJ2-1
CASSEDKTGWIGGNEQFF
TGTGCCAGCAGTGAAGATAAGACAGGGTGGATTGGGGGCAATGAGCAGTTCTTC
>NA|TRBV6-6|TRBD1|TRBJ1-1
CASGDRGLTEAFF
TGTGCCAGCGGGGACAGGGGGCTCACTGAAGCTTTCTTT
>NA|TRBV11-1|NA|TRBJ2-3
CASSLVPLTPLPSTDTQYF
TGTGCCAGCAGCTTAGTACCCTTGACTCCCCTCCCTAGCACAGATACGCAGTATTTT
>once|TRBV7-8|NA|TRBJ1-5
CASSTDPGQVPLSNQPQHF
TGTGCCAGCAGCACTGACCCAGGGCAGGTTCCTCTTAGCAATCAGCCCCAGCATTTT
>NA|TRBV6-5|TRBD1|TRBJ2-7
CASSWNRGSHYEQYF
TGTGCCAGCAGTTGGAACAGGGGTTCACACTACGAGCAGTACTTC
>NA|TRBV6-4|TRBD1|TRBJ2-3
CASSSDREDTQYF
TGTGCCAGCAGTTCCGACAGGGAAGATACGCAGTATTTT
>NA|TRBV19|NA|TRBJ1-5
CASSVQDKGNQPQHF
TGTGCCAGTAGTGTTCAGGACAAGGGCAATCAGCCCCAGCATTTT
>NA|TRBV7-2|TRBD1|TRBJ1-5
CASSLNRGRGSIEQPQHF
TGTGCCAGCAGCCTTAACAGGGGACGAGGGAGTATTGAACAGCCCCAGCATTTT
>once|TRBV7-8|NA|TRBJ2-7
CASSSSGEQYF
TGTGCCAGCAGCTCTTCAGGGGAGCAGTACTTC
>once|TRBV4-3|TRBD2|TRBJ2-2
CASSPRTSGSGLGTGELFF
TGCGCCAGCAGCCCCCGGACTAGCGGGAGCGGATTGGGCACCGGGGAGCTGTTTTTT
>few|TRBV7-9|NA|TRBJ1-5
CASSLQGSQPQHF
TGTGCCAGCAGCTTGCAGGGCAGTCAGCCCCAGCATTTT
>NA|TRBV6-5|TRBD2|TRBJ2-5
CASSTSGGTQETQYF
TGTGCCAGCAGCACTAGCGGGGGGACCCAAGAGACCCAGTACTTC
>NA|TRBV6-1|TRBD1|TRBJ2-2
CATNQGVANTGELFF
TGTGCCACCAACCAGGGGGTCGCAAACACCGGGGAGCTGTTTTTT
>NA|TRBV30|TRBD1|TRBJ1-4
CALGRGQATNEKLFF
TGTGCCTTGGGCCGGGGACAGGCAACTAATGAAAAACTGTTTTTT
>once|TRBV2|NA|TRBJ2-3
CASSEARLAITDTQYF
TGTGCCAGCAGTGAAGCGCGTCTAGCGATCACAGATACGCAGTATTTT
>once|TRBV14|NA|TRBJ1-2
CASSQELREGYTF
TGTGCCAGCAGCCAAGAACTCAGGGAAGGCTACACCTTC
>few|TRBV6-5|TRBD1|TRBJ2-7
CASRSDRAYEQYF
TGTGCCAGCAGATCGGACAGGGCCTACGAGCAGTACTTC
>once|TRBV15|TRBD1|TRBJ1-4
CATSREQGLNEKLFF
TGTGCCACCAGCAGAGAACAGGGGCTTAATGAAAAACTGTTTTTT
>NA|TRBV18|NA|TRBJ2-3
CASSPLGGSTDTQYF
TGTGCCAGCTCACCTCTGGGGGGAAGCACAGATACGCAGTATTTT
>NA|TRBV10-3|TRBD1|TRBJ2-3
CAINADRGSTDTQYF
TGTGCCATCAACGCGGACAGGGGAAGCACAGATACGCAGTATTTT
>NA|TRBV7-3|TRBD2|TRBJ2-3
CASSRSGTGGDTQYF
TGTGCCAGCAGCCGTAGCGGGACTGGGGGAGATACGCAGTATTTT
>NA|TRBV4-2|TRBD1|TRBJ2-5
CASSGTGEETQYF
TGTGCCAGCAGCGGGACAGGGGAGGAGACCCAGTACTTC